These 27 T cell receptor beta chains originate from one sample sequenced in a study of regulatory dendritic cells for organ transplantation (dated by TCRdb to about 2017). These receptors are not linked to any known antigen. Sorted T cell subsets were CFSE-labeled and co-cultured for about five days with allogeneic regulatory or mature dendritic cells at a 1:10 DC:T ratio. Preparation of the library involved the immunoSEQ multiplex PCR assay. TCRdb mirrors the immuneACCESS table, restricted to in-frame sequences. Some clones are absent from its copies; in checked studies, under half trace to an unresolved V gene, and the reason for the others is unknown. The sample table shows approximately 12,000 clones, and roughly three quarters are seen once. The top ten hold about 1.1% of the sample. Sequenced input: naive CD8+ T cells from blood cultured with regulatory dendritic cells. The sample's cell subset or site, from its label and the paper: CD45RA+ naive T cells. These receptors were obtained from a human donor in good health.

The chain links TRBV7-8 to TRBJ1-2; no firm D call. V lost 1 base, J lost 8 bases, and 11 bases lay in between. Germline V gene lookup returns CDR1 SGHVS and CDR2 FQNEAQ. The CDR3 sequence is 13 residues long. The CDR3 bases are TGTGCCAGCAGCTTAGGAGCATCTACGGGCTACACCTTC. As protein: CASSLGASTGYTF.

This clone was recorded only once. V usage is TRBV5-1 and J usage is TRBJ1-4, with TRBD1 as a possible D gene (6 bases). The germline CDR1 and CDR2 sequences are SGHRS and YFSETQ. The CDR3 sequence is 15 residues long. With 5 bases removed from V and 6 bases from J, the gap between germline ends came to 17 bases. CDR3 bases: TGCGCCAGCAGTGATAGGGGGATAGGTGATGAAAAACTGTTTTTT. It is translated as CASSDRGIGDEKLFF.

The V gene is TRBV9, the J gene TRBJ2-3; TRBD1 matches 9 bases. The CDR3 totals 16 residues. CDR1 and CDR2 (germline): SGDLS, YYNGEE. The V segment lost 3 bases and the J segment 4 bases; nucleotides outside the gene matches: 9. The CDR3 spells CASSGEGTGRADTQYF. CDR3 coding DNA: TGTGCCAGCAGCGGAGAGGGGACAGGGAGGGCAGATACGCAGTATTTT.

V and J are TRBV7-9 and TRBJ2-1; no reliable D call. The V and J ends lost 5 bases and 2 bases respectively, with 7 bases between them. The germline CDR1 and CDR2 sequences are SEHNR and FQNEAQ (reference sequence). This CDR3 is built from 13 residues. The CDR3 region is CASSQTPYNEQFF. As DNA, the CDR3 is TGTGCCAGCAGCCAGACACCCTACAATGAGCAGTTCTTC.

This chain connects TRBV5-6 to TRBJ1-2; a weak D match, TRBD1 (6 bases). The V gene's germline CDR1 is SGHDT and CDR2 YYEEEE. The CDR3 spans 14 residues. Trimming removed 4 bases from V and 3 bases from J, with 13 bases in between. This CDR3 is CASSGVQGHYGYTF. For the CDR3, the DNA is TGTGCCAGCAGCGGTGTACAGGGCCACTATGGCTACACCTTC.

The V and J genes are TRBV7-7 and TRBJ2-7; a weak D match, TRBD1 (6 bases). The V end lost 6 bases, the J end lost 3 bases, and 15 bases lay between the germline ends. Per germline, CDR1 SSHAT and CDR2 FNYEAQ (reference sequence). The CDR3 length is 14 residues. CDR3 region: CASSPNPDSYEQYF. The CDR3 nucleotides are TGTGCCAGCAGTCCTAACCCGGACAGCTACGAGCAGTACTTC.

The rearrangement uses TRBV7-9 and TRBJ2-1, with 9 nucleotides matching TRBD2. The CDR3 runs 16 residues. V shed 1 base, J shed 2 bases, and the junction held 3 bases outside the gene matches. The germline V gene has CDR1 SEHNR and CDR2 FQNEAQ (reference sequence). CDR3: CASSLGGGGAYNEQFF. The DNA for the CDR3 is TGTGCCAGCAGCTTAGGTGGCGGGGGGGCCTACAATGAGCAGTTCTTC.

The chain is built from TRBV5-6 and TRBJ2-2; 7 nucleotides line up with TRBD2. Per germline, CDR1 SGHDT and CDR2 YYEEEE. The CDR3 runs to 17 residues. J lost 6 bases, V lost 4 bases, and 15 bases had no gene match. The CDR3 bases are TGTGCCAGCAGCGGGACTATCCGTCTATTCTCACCCGGGGAGCTGTTTTTT. The encoded protein is CASSGTIRLFSPGELFF.

The rearrangement links TRBV27 to TRBJ2-7, with a weak D call TRBD2 (5 bases). The CDR3 covers 13 residues. The germline V gene has CDR1 MNHEY and CDR2 SMNVEV (reference sequence). The V gene lost 3 bases and the J gene lost 3 bases, with 9 bases spanning the gap. CDR3 protein: CASSLMEDYEQYF. The CDR3 nucleotides read TGTGCCAGCAGTTTGATGGAGGACTACGAGCAGTACTTC.

The CDR3 loop reads CASSPSYEQYF. The CDR3 DNA reads as TGTGCCAGCAGCCCGTCCTACGAGCAGTACTTC. V gene TRBV7-2 combines with J gene TRBJ2-7, with D unresolved. Germline assignment: CDR1 SGHTA and CDR2 FQGNSA. The V end lost 5 bases, the J end lost 1 base, and 3 bases lay between the germline ends. This CDR3 comprises 11 residues.

This clone was seen a few times. The chain joins TRBV4-1 to TRBJ1-6; D remains ambiguous. Deletions cut 0 bases from V and 9 bases from J, with 3 bases between. This CDR3 spans 12 amino acids. Germline V gene data show CDR1 as MGHRA and CDR2 as YSYEKL. This chain's CDR3 is CASSQESSPLHF. CDR3 in DNA: TGCGCCAGCAGCCAAGAGAGTTCACCCCTCCACTTT.

The chain links TRBV5-6 to TRBJ1-3; D unclear. The CDR3 spans 17 residues. Germline CDR1 reads SGHDT; CDR2 reads YYEEEE. Trimming removed 1 base from V and 0 bases from J, with 14 bases in between. In nucleotides, the CDR3 is TGTGCCAGCAGCTTGAGGTTGGCGGGGAGCTCTGGAAACACCATATATTTT. Amino acid sequence: CASSLRLAGSSGNTIYF.

The chain is built from TRBV7-8 and TRBJ2-1; TRBD2 matches 8 bases. CDR3 length: 17 residues. V trimming: 1 base; J trimming: 0 bases; junction bases outside the gene matches: 5. CDR1 is SGHVS and CDR2 is FQNEAQ in the germline V gene. The CDR3 reads CASSLGQRGSSYNEQFF. The CDR3 region has the DNA TGTGCCAGCAGCTTAGGCCAGCGGGGGTCCTCCTACAATGAGCAGTTCTTC.

The chain recombines TRBV9 with TRBJ2-1, with TRBD2 matching 12 bases. CDR1 is SGDLS, CDR2 YYNGEE, per germline. The CDR3 spans 15 residues. Germline trimming cut 4 bases from V and 4 bases from J; bases unmatched to any gene: 3. CDR3 in DNA: TGTGCCAGCAGCCCTGGGACTAGCGGGTACAATGAGCAGTTCTTC. This gives the protein CASSPGTSGYNEQFF.

V usage is TRBV29-1 and J usage is TRBJ2-6; D remains ambiguous. Per the germline V gene, CDR1 is SQVTM and CDR2 is ANQGSEA. This CDR3 has 15 residues. The V end lost 1 base, the J end lost 0 bases, and 7 bases lay between the germline ends. The DNA of the CDR3 is TGCAGCGTTGAAGGAGGTCACTCTGGGGCCAACGTCCTGACTTTC. It codes for CSVEGGHSGANVLTF.

This clone was detected once. The gene calls are TRBV6-5 and TRBJ2-2; no definite D call. With 4 bases removed from V and 6 bases from J, the gap between germline ends came to 3 bases. This CDR3 is built from 11 residues. CDR1 and CDR2 from the germline V gene are MNHEY and SVGAGI. DNA for the CDR3: TGTGCCAGCAGTTCCGCCGGGGAGCTGTTTTTT. Its protein product is CASSSAGELFF.

V is TRBV18 and J is TRBJ2-3; a weak D match, TRBD1 (6 bases). Trimming cost V 2 bases and J 0 bases, with 18 bases left between them. Germline V lookup: CDR1 KGHSH, CDR2 LQKENI. The CDR3 sequence is 18 residues long. CDR3 sequence: CASSPRRQVVDSTDTQYF. DNA of the CDR3: TGTGCCAGCTCACCAAGGCGACAGGTCGTTGATAGCACAGATACGCAGTATTTT.

This clone has a handful of counts. V usage is TRBV5-5 and J usage is TRBJ2-7; D remains unclear. This CDR3 spans 14 amino acids. CDR1 SGHKS and CDR2 YYEKEE come from the germline V gene (reference sequence). V lost 3 bases and J 2 bases, leaving 12 bases between the germline ends. DNA for the CDR3: TGTGCCAGCAGCTCAATCCCAGGTACCTACGAGCAGTACTTC. This codes for CASSSIPGTYEQYF.

The V gene is TRBV23-1, the J gene TRBJ1-3; D call uncertain. TRBV23-1 is filed as an ORF, its function uncertain. The CDR3 sequence is 17 residues long. V dropped 3 bases and J dropped 0 bases, with 15 bases sitting between them. The CDR3 bases are TGCGCCAGCAGTCACCCCCGCCCGGGAGGCTCTGGAAACACCATATATTTT. This encodes CASSHPRPGGSGNTIYF.

This clone was recorded only once. This rearrangement joins TRBV6-5 to TRBJ1-1; TRBD1 matches at 7 bases. The germline V gene encodes CDR1 MNHEY and CDR2 SVGAGI. V was pared by 6 bases and J by 4 bases, with 8 bases of the junction left unmatched. The CDR3 length is 14 residues. The CDR3 here is CASRNRGAGTEAFF. The CDR3 nucleotides are TGTGCCAGCAGAAACAGGGGAGCGGGCACTGAAGCTTTCTTT.

The chain carries TRBV14 and TRBJ1-6, with 9 bases that match TRBD1. V shed 2 bases and J 6 bases; nucleotides not matched to a gene: 2. The CDR3 spans 15 residues. The germline CDR1 and CDR2 sequences are SGHDN and FVKESK. Here the CDR3 reads CASSQRDRVNSPLHF. DNA for the CDR3: TGTGCCAGCAGCCAACGGGACAGGGTTAATTCACCCCTCCACTTT.

The genes are TRBV4-1 and TRBJ2-1; TRBD2 matches 8 bases. This CDR3 region has 17 residues. Trimming cost V 0 bases and J 4 bases; bases outside gene matches: 8. From germline, CDR1 is MGHRA and CDR2 YSYEKL. The CDR3, as DNA: TGCGCCAGCAGCCAAGATTCAGGCGCTAGCGGGTACAATGAGCAGTTCTTC. This gives the protein CASSQDSGASGYNEQFF.

The rearrangement joins TRBV7-6 to TRBJ2-2; the match to TRBD2 covers 12 bases. After removal of 5 bases from V and 4 bases from J, the junction contained 5 bases not matched to a gene. CDR3 length: 16 residues. Germline loops: CDR1 SGHVS, CDR2 FNYEAQ. Written as DNA, the CDR3 is TGTGCCAGCAGCCCAGGGACTAGCGGGCTCACCGGGGAGCTGTTTTTT. Its translation: CASSPGTSGLTGELFF. Full variable domain (remainder filled in from reference TRBV7-6 and TRBJ2-2): GAGVSQSPRYKVTKRGQDVALRCDPISGHVSLYWYRQALGQGPEFLTYFNYEAQQDKSGLPNDRFSAERPEGSISTLTIQRTEQRDSAMYRCASSPGTSGLTGELFFGEGSRLTVL.

This clone was detected only once. The gene calls are TRBV7-9 and TRBJ2-7; TRBD1 is a possible D gene (6 bases). Trimming removed 4 bases from V and 6 bases from J, with 10 bases in between. The CDR3 loop spans 12 amino acids. The germline V gene has CDR1 SEHNR and CDR2 FQNEAQ (reference sequence). The CDR3 DNA is TGTGCCAGCAGCTCGGGGACAACCGAGCAGTACTTC. It encodes CASSSGTTEQYF.

This clone turned up a few times. V usage is TRBV29-1 and J usage is TRBJ1-1; no clear D gene. The germline CDR1 and CDR2 sequences are SQVTM and ANQGSEA. The CDR3 has 12 residues. Trimming removed 4 bases from V and 10 bases from J, with 16 bases in between. The CDR3: CSVGSDIEGAFF. The CDR3 DNA reads as TGCAGCGTTGGGTCTGACATTGAGGGAGCTTTCTTT.

The chain employs TRBV11-3 and TRBJ2-1, with 10 bases fitting TRBD1. The CDR3 runs 15 residues. V gave up 5 bases and J gave up 5 bases; unmatched junction bases: 6. Germline CDR1 and CDR2: SGHNT and YENEEA. CDR3 residues: CASSARDRGNNEQFF. DNA of the CDR3: TGTGCCAGCAGCGCCCGGGACAGGGGCAACAATGAGCAGTTCTTC.

This sequence joins TRBV2 and TRBJ1-5, with D unclear. This CDR3 has 13 residues. V dropped 1 base and J dropped 5 bases, with 6 bases sitting between them. Germline V gene lookup returns CDR1 SNHLY and CDR2 FYNNEI. DNA of the CDR3: TGTGCCAGCAGTGAAGGCAGATATCAGCCCCAGCATTTT. This encodes CASSEGRYQPQHF.